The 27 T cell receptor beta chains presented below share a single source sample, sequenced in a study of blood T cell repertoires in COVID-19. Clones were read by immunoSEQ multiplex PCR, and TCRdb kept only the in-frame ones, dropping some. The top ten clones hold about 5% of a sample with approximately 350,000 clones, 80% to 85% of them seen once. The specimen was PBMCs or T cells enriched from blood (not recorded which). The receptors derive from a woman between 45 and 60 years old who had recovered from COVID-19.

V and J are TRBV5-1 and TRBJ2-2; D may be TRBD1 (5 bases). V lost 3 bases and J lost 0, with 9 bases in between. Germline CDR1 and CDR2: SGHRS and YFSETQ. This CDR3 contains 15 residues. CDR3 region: CASSSTVANTGELFF. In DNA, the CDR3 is TGCGCCAGCAGCTCGACAGTCGCGAACACCGGGGAGCTGTTTTTT.

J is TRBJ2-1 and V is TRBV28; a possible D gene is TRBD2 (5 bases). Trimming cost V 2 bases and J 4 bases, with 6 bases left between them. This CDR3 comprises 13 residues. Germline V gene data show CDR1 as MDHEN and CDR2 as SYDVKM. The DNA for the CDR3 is TGTGCCAGCAGTTTACGGGGATACAATGAGCAGTTCTTC. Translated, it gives CASSLRGYNEQFF. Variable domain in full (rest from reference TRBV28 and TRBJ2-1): DVKVTQSSRYLVKRTGEKVFLECVQDMDHENMFWYRQDPGLGLRLIYFSYDVKMKEKGDIPEGYSVSREKKERFSLILESASTNQTSMYLCASSLRGYNEQFFGPGTRLTVL.

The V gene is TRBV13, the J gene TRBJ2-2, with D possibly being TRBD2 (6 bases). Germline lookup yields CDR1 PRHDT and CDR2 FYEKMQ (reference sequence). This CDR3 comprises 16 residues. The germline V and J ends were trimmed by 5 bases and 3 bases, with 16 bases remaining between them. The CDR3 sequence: CASSHWSRDYTGELFF. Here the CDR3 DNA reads TGTGCCAGCAGCCACTGGAGTAGGGACTACACCGGGGAGCTGTTTTTT.

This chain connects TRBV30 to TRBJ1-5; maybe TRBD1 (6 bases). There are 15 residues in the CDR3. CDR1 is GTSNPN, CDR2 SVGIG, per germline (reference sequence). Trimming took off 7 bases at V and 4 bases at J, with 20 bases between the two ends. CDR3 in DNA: TGTGCCTACAACGACAGGTCAAGCTCTAATCAGCCCCAGCATTTT. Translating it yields CAYNDRSSSNQPQHF.

The CDR3 loop is CAWSPKEIGGYTF. CDR3 nucleotide sequence: TGTGCCTGGAGTCCAAAGGAGATCGGAGGCTACACCTTC. V is TRBV30 and J is TRBJ1-2; no firm D call. CDR3 length equals 13 residues. Germline-derived CDR1 and CDR2 are GTSNPN and SVGIG (reference sequence). Trimming pared 2 bases from V and 8 bases from J, leaving 15 bases between. The entire variable domain, with the rest obtained from reference TRBV30 and TRBJ1-2, is as follows: SQTIHQWPATLVQPVGSPLSLECTVEGTSNPNLYWYRQAAGRGLQLLFYSVGIGQISSEVPQNLSASRPQDRQFILSSKKLLLSDSGFYLCAWSPKEIGGYTFGSGTRLTVV.

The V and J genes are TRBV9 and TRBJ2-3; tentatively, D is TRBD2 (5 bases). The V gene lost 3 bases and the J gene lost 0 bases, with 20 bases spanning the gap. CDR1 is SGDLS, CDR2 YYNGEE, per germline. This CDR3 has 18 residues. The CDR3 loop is CASSGVPIQAVSTDTQYF. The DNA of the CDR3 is TGTGCCAGCAGCGGAGTCCCTATCCAAGCGGTTAGCACAGATACGCAGTATTTT.

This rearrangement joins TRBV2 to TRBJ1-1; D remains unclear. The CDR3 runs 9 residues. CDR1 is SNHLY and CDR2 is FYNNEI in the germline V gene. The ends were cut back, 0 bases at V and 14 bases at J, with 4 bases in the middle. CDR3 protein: CASSEARFF. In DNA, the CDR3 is TGTGCCAGCAGTGAAGCACGGTTCTTT.

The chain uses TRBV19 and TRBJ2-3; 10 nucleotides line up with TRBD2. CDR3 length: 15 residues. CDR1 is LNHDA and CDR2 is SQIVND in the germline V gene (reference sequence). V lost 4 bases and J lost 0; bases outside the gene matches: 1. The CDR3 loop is CASSTLAGSTDTQYF. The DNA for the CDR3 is TGTGCCAGTAGTACACTAGCGGGGAGCACAGATACGCAGTATTTT.

The CDR3: CAWSVGRTSSYNEQFF. The CDR3, as DNA: TGTGCCTGGAGTGTTGGTAGGACTTCCTCCTACAATGAGCAGTTCTTC. V gene TRBV30 combines with J gene TRBJ2-1, with a tentative D call TRBD2 (5 bases). The CDR3 consists of 16 residues. Germline V gene sequence: CDR1 GTSNPN, CDR2 SVGIG (reference sequence). The V and J ends lost 0 bases and 0 bases respectively, with 12 bases between them.

The CDR3 nucleotides are TGTGCCAGCAGCTTAGACAGGGTGAGCTACGAGCAGTACTTC. Translation gives CASSLDRVSYEQYF. This chain joins TRBV11-3 and TRBJ2-7, with TRBD1 as a possible D gene (5 bases). V lost 0 bases and J lost 3, with 9 bases in between. This CDR3 is built from 14 residues. Germline V lookup: CDR1 SGHNT, CDR2 YENEEA.

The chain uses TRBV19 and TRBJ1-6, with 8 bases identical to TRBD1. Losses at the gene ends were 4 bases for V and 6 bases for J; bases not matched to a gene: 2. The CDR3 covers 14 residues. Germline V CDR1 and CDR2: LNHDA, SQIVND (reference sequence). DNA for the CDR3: TGTGCCAGTAGTACTCAGGGGGCTAATTCACCCCTCCACTTT. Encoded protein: CASSTQGANSPLHF.

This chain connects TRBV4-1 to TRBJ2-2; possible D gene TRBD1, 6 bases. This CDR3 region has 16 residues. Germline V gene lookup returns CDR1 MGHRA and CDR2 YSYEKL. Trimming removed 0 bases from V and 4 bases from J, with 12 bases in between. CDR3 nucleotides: TGCGCCAGCAGCCAAGAGGCAGGGGCGCCCACCGGGGAGCTGTTTTTT. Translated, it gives CASSQEAGAPTGELFF.

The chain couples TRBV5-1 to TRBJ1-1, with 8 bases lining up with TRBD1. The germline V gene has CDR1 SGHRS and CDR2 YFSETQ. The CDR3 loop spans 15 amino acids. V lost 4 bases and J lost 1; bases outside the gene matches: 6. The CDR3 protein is CASSPPGTGNTEAFF. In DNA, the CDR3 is TGCGCCAGCAGCCCTCCCGGGACAGGGAACACTGAAGCTTTCTTT.

The DNA for the CDR3 is TGTGCCAGCAGTTACGAGACAGGGGCTGGAAACACCATATATTTT. It yields the protein CASSYETGAGNTIYF. The chain has TRBV6-5 and TRBJ1-3; 8 nucleotides line up with TRBD1. J was trimmed by 2 bases and V by 2 bases; bases with no gene match: 2. Germline values: CDR1 MNHEY, CDR2 SVGAGI. CDR3 size: 15 residues.

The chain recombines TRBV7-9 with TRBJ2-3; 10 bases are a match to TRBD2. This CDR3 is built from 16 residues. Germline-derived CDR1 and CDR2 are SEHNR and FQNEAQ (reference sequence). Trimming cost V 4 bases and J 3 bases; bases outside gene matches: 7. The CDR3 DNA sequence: TGTGCCAGCAGCTCAGGGAGCGGGGGGGCAACAGATACGCAGTATTTT. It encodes CASSSGSGGATDTQYF.

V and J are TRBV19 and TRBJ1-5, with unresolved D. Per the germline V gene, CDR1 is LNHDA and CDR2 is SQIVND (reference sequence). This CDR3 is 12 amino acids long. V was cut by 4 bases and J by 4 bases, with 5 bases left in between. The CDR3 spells CASSTGNQPQHF. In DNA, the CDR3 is TGTGCCAGTAGTACCGGGAATCAGCCCCAGCATTTT.

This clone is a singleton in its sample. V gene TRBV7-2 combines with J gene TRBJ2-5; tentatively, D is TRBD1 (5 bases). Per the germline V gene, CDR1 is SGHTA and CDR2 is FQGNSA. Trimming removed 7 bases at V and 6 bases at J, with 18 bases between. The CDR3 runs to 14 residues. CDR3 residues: CASKRLQGGQTQYF. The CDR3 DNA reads TGTGCCAGCAAAAGACTTCAGGGTGGACAGACCCAGTACTTC.

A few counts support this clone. CDR3 in amino acids: CAWSGGKGNTIYF. For the CDR3, the DNA is TGTGCCTGGAGCGGGGGTAAGGGAAACACCATATATTTT. The chain joins TRBV30 to TRBJ1-3; tentatively, D is TRBD1 (5 bases). Germline V gene lookup returns CDR1 GTSNPN and CDR2 SVGIG (reference sequence). The CDR3 contains 13 residues. Trimming removed 3 bases at V and 4 bases at J, with 10 bases between.

CDR3 residues: CASSLVGQGVSGNTIYF. CDR3 DNA sequence: TGTGCCAGCAGCTTGGTGGGACAGGGAGTCTCTGGAAACACCATATATTTT. The chain recombines TRBV5-4 with TRBJ1-3; 9 bases map to TRBD1. The CDR3 consists of 17 residues. Germline V gene lookup returns CDR1 SGHNT and CDR2 YYREEE (reference sequence). Unmatched junction bases numbered 4, after V lost 0 bases and J lost 0 bases.

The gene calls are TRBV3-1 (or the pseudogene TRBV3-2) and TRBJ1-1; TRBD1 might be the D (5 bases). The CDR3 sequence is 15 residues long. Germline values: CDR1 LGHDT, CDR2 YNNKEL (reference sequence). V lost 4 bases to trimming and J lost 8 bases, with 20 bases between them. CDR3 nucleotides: TGTGCCAGCAGCCCGGGAGGGAGGAGGGGAGAGGAAGCTTTCTTT. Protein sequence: CASSPGGRRGEEAFF.

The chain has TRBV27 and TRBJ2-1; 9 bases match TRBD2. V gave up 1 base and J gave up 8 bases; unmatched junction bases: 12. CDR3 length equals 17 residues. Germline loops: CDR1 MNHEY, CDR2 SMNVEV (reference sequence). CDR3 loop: CASSLWFSAGGPHEQFF. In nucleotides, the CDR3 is TGTGCCAGCAGTTTATGGTTCTCTGCGGGAGGGCCCCATGAGCAGTTCTTC.

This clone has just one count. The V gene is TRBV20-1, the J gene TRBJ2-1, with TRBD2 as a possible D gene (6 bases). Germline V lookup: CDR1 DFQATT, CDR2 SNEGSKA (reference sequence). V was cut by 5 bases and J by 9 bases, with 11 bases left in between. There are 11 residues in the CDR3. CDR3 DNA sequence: TGCAGTGCTTTATTGGGGGGTGAGCAGTTCTTC. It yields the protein CSALLGGEQFF.

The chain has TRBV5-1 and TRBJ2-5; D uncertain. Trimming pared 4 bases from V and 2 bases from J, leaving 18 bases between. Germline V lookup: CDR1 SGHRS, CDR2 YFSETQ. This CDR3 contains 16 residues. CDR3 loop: CASSLGSLSIQETQYF. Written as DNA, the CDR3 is TGCGCCAGCAGCCTGGGTTCGTTGAGCATACAAGAGACCCAGTACTTC.

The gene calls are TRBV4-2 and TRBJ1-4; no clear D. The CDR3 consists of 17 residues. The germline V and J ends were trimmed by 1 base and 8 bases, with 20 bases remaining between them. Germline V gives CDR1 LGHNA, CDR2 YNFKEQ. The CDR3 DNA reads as TGTGCCAGCAGCCAAGGGGGTGGGAGTGACCCGGACGAAAAACTGTTTTTT. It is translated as CASSQGGGSDPDEKLFF.

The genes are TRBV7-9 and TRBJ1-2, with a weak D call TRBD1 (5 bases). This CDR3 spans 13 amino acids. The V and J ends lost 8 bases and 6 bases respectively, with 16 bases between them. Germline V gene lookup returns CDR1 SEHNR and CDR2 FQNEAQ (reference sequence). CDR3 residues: CASELGAGHGYTF. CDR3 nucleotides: TGTGCCAGCGAATTAGGGGCAGGGCATGGCTACACCTTC.

The CDR3 DNA reads TGTGCCACCACGTCGGCGCGCGGAGCCGGGGAGCTGTTTTTT. Translation: CATTSARGAGELFF. The chain carries TRBV11-1 and TRBJ2-2; D uncertain. CDR1 and CDR2 (germline): SGHAT, FQDESV (reference sequence). V shed 10 bases and J shed 6 bases, with 18 bases lying between them. This CDR3 comprises 14 residues.

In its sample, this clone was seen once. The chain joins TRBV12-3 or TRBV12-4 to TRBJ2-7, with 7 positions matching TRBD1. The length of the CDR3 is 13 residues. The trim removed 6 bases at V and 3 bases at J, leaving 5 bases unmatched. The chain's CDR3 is CASSLTGVYEQYF. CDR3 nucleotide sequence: TGTGCCAGCAGCCTTACAGGGGTCTACGAGCAGTACTTC.